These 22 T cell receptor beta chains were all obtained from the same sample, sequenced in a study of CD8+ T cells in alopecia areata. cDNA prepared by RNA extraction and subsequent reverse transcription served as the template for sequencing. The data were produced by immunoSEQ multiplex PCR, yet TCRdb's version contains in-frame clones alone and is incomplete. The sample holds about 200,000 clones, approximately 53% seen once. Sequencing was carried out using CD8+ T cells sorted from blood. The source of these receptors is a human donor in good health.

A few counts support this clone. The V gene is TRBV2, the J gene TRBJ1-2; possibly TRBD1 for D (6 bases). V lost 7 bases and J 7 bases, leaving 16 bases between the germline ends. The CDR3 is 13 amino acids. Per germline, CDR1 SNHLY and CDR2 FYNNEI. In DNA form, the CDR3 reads TGTGCCAGCATCCCGGGGGCGTCCTCTGGCTACACCTTC. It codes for CASIPGASSGYTF.

The CDR3: CASTWTGSSYEQYF. For the CDR3, the DNA is TGTGCCAGCACCTGGACAGGGAGCTCCTACGAGCAGTACTTC. The rearrangement joins TRBV7-2 to TRBJ2-7; TRBD1 agrees at 8 bases. The CDR3 runs to 14 residues. Germline V gene data show CDR1 as SGHTA and CDR2 as FQGNSA. The J segment lost 0 bases and the V segment lost 7 bases, leaving 5 bases of the junction unmatched.

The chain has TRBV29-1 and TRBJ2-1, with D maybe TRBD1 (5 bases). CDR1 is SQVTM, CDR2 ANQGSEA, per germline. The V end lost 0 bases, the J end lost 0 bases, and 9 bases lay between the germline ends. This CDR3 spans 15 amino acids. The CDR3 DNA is TGCAGCGTTGAAGAGGGCAGGGCCTCCTACAATGAGCAGTTCTTC. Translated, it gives CSVEEGRASYNEQFF.

The CDR3 DNA reads as TGTGCCAGCAGAAAACCACCTCCGGGGGCCGGTGGCTACACCTTC. It translates to CASRKPPPGAGGYTF. J is TRBJ1-2 and V is TRBV6-1; perhaps TRBD1 as D (6 bases). This CDR3 is 15 amino acids long. Germline V lookup: CDR1 MNHNS, CDR2 SASEGT. V was cut by 6 bases and J by 7 bases, with 21 bases left in between.

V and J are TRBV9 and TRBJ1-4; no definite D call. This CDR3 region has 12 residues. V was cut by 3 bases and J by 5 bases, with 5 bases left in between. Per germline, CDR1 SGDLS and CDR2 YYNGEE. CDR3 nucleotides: TGTGCCAGCAGCGCCGGGAATGAAAAACTGTTTTTT. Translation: CASSAGNEKLFF.

This CDR3 is CASSPRGAMNTEAFF. The CDR3 nucleotides are TGCGCCAGCAGCCCCAGGGGAGCAATGAACACTGAAGCTTTCTTT. This chain joins TRBV4-1 and TRBJ1-1, with TRBD1 as a possible D gene (6 bases). Germline-derived CDR1 and CDR2 are MGHRA and YSYEKL. The length of the CDR3 is 15 residues. The V end lost 4 bases, the J end lost 0 bases, and 12 bases lay between the germline ends.

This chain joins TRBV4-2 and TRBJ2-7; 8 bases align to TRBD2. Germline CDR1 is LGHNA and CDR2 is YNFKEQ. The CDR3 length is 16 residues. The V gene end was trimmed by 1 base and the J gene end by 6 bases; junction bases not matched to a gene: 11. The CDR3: CASSQVPGLGLGEQYF. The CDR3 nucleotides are TGTGCCAGCAGCCAAGTCCCGGGACTAGGACTCGGCGAGCAGTACTTC.

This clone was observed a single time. The CDR3 nucleotides read TGCGCCAGCAGCTTGGAACAGGGGGGCACCTACGAGCAGTACTTC. Translation: CASSLEQGGTYEQYF. This chain connects TRBV5-1 to TRBJ2-5, with 8 bases fitting TRBD1. The J call is uncertain, as TRBJ2-7 better fits the DNA end. From germline, CDR1 is SGHRS and CDR2 YFSETQ. This CDR3 has 15 residues.

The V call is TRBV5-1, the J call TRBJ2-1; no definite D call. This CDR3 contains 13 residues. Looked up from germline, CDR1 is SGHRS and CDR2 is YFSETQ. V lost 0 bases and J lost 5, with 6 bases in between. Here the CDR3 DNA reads TGCGCCAGCAGCTTGGTGGGTAACAATGAGCAGTTCTTC. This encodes CASSLVGNNEQFF. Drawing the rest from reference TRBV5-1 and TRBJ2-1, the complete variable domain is KAGVTQTPRYLIKTRGQQVTLSCSPISGHRSVSWYQQTPGQGLQFLFEYFSETQRNKGNFPGRFSGRQFSNSRSEMNVSTLELGDSALYLCASSLVGNNEQFFGPGTRLTVL.

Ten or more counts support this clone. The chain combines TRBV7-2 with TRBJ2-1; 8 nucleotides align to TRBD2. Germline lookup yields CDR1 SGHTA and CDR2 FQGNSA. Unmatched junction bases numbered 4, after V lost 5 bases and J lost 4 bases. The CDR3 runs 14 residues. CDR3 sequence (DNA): TGTGCCAGCAGCCCAAGCGGGGGATACAATGAGCAGTTCTTC. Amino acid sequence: CASSPSGGYNEQFF.

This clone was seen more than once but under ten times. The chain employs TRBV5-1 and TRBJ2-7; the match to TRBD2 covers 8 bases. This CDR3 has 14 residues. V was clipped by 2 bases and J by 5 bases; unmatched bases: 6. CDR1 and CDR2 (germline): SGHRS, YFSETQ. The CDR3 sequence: CASSFFGGDDEQYF. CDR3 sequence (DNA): TGCGCCAGCAGCTTCTTCGGGGGGGACGACGAGCAGTACTTC.

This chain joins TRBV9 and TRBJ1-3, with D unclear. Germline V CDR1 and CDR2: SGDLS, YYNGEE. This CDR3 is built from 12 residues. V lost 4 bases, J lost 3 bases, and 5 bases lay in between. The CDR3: CASSSDGNTIYF. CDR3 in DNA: TGTGCCAGCAGCAGCGATGGAAACACCATATATTTT.

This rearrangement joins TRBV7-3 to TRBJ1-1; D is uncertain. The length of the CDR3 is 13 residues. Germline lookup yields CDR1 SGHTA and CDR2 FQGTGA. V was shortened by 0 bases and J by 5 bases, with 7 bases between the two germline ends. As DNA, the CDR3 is TGTGCCAGCAGCTTAACGGCTGGAACTGAAGCTTTCTTT. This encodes CASSLTAGTEAFF.

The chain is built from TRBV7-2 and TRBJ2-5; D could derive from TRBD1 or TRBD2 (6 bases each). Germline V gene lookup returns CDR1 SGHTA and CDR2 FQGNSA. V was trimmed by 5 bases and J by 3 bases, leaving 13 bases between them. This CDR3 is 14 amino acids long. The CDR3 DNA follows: TGTGCCAGCAGCCGATCGGGGGCAGAAGAGACCCAGTACTTC. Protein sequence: CASSRSGAEETQYF.

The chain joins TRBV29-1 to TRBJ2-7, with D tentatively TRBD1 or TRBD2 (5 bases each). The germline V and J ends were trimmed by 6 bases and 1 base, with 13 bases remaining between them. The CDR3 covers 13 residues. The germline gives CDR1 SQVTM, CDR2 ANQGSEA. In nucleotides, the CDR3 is TGCAGCGTGATGGACGGGGCTTCCTACGAGCAGTACTTC. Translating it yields CSVMDGASYEQYF.

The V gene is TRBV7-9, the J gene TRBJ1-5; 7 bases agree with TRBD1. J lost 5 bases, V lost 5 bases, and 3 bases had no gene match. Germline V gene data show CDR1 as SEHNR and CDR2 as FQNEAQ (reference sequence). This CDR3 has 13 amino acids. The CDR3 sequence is CASSATGDQPQHF. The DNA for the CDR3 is TGTGCCAGCAGCGCTACAGGGGATCAGCCCCAGCATTTT. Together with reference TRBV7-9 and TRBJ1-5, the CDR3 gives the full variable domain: DTGVSQNPRHKITKRGQNVTFRCDPISEHNRLYWYRQTLGQGPEFLTYFQNEAQLEKSRLLSDRFSAERPKGSFSTLEIQRTEQGDSAMYLCASSATGDQPQHFGDGTRLSIL.

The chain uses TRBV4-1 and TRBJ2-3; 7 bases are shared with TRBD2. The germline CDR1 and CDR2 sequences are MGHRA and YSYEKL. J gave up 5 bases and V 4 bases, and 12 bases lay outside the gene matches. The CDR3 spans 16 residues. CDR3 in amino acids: CASSLAPAGSIDTQYF. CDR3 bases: TGCGCCAGCAGCCTAGCCCCAGCGGGGTCGATAGATACGCAGTATTTT.

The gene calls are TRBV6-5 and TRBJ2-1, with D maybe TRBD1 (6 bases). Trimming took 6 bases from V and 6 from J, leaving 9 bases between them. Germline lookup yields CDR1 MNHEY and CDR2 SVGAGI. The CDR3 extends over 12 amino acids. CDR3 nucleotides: TGTGCCAGCAGCCTCAGGGGCAATGAGCAGTTCTTC. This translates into CASSLRGNEQFF.

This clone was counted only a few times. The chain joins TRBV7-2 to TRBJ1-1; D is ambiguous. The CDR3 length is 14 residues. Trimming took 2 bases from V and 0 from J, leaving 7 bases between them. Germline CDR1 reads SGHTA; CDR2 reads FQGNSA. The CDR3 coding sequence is TGTGCCAGCAGCTTATACATCATGAACACTGAAGCTTTCTTT. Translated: CASSLYIMNTEAFF. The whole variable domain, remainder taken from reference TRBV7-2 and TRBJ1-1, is GAGVSQSPSNKVTEKGKDVELRCDPISGHTALYWYRQSLGQGLEFLIYFQGNSAPDKSGLPSDRFSAERTGGSVSTLTIQRTQQEDSAVYLCASSLYIMNTEAFFGQGTRLTVV.

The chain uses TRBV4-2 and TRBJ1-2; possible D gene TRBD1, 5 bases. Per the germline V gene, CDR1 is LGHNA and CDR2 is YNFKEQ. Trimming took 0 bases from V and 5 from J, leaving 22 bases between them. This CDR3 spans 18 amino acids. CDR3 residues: CASSQEDQGSGLWYGYTF. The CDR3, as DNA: TGTGCCAGCAGCCAAGAGGATCAGGGATCCGGACTATGGTATGGCTACACCTTC.

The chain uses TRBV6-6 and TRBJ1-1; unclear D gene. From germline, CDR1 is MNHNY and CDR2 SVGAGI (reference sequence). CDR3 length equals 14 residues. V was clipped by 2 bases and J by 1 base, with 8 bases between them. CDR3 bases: TGTGCCAGCAGTTACGGGGTGAGGAACACTGAAGCTTTCTTT. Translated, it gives CASSYGVRNTEAFF.

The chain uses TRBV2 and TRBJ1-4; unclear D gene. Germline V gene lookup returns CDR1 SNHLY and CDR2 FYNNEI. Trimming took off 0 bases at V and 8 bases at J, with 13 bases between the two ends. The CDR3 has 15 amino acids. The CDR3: CASSEALTTTEKLFF. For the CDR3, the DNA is TGTGCCAGCAGTGAAGCGCTTACTACAACCGAAAAACTGTTTTTT.